The text below deals with one T cell receptor beta chain. Antigen specificity is unknown. PCR involved 60 Vbeta and 13 Jbeta primers. Here immunoSEQ multiplex PCR was the method, and the copy in TCRdb shows in-frame clones only, minus some. This repertoire shows roughly 84,000 clones, roughly 80% found once; its top ten account for 3% to 3.5%. In germline, CDR1 is SGHDT, CDR2 YYEEEE. The CDR3 covers 16 residues. Germline trimming cut 0 bases from V and 2 bases from J; bases unmatched to any gene: 4. These data originate in a study of cytomegalovirus exposure and HLA in healthy donors. Regarding the study as a whole: With later analysis, a missense DCLRE1C variant became linked to TCR beta V- and J-gene trimming.

This rearrangement joins TRBV5-6 to TRBJ2-1; 8 bases are shared with TRBD2. This receptor was identified in a man aged 50-60 years in good health and CMV-seronegative. The sample was PBMCs. This CDR3 reads CASSLDSGATYNEQFF. The CDR3 coding sequence is TGTGCCAGCAGCTTGGATAGCGGGGCCACCTACAATGAGCAGTTCTTC.